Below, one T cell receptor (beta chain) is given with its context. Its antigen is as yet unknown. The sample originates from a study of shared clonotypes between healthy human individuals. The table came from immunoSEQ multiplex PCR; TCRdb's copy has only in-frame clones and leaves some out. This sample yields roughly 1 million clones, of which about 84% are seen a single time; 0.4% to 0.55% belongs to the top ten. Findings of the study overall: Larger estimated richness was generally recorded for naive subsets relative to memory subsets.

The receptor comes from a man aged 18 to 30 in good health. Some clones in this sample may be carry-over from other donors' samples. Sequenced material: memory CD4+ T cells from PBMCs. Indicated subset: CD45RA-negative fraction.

The CDR3 reads CASSAGTGNTIYF. The CDR3 nucleotides are TGTGCCAGCAGTGCTGGAACTGGAAACACCATATATTTT. J is TRBJ1-3 and V is TRBV6-4; the D is unclear. The V and J ends lost 4 bases and 2 bases respectively, with 6 bases between them. The germline V gene encodes CDR1 MRHNA and CDR2 SNTAGT. This CDR3 comprises 13 residues.